Shown below are 21 T cell receptor beta chains from a single sample sequenced in a study of T cell clonality in common variable immunodeficiency. Repertoires were generated with immunoSEQ multiplex PCR, while TCRdb's copy carries only in-frame clones and drops some. This table holds roughly 52,000 clones with no singletons; the top ten claim roughly 3.4%. Sample: peripheral blood mononuclear cells. These receptors were taken from a person between 18 and 75 years old in good health.

This clone was counted between two and nine times. This may stem from a read error, because a much larger clone lies one nucleotide away. The CDR3 is cut off 3 residues early in the read; its end comes from the germline J gene. This chain uses TRBV7-9 with TRBJ2-2, with D tentatively TRBD1 (5 bases). Germline-derived CDR1 and CDR2 are SEHNR and FQNEAQ (reference sequence). The CDR3 runs 15 residues. The CDR3 spells CASSLDSSGANVLFF. Partial CDR3 DNA: TGTGCCAGCAGCTTAGACAGCTCTGGGGCCAACGTG.

This clone came up a few times. Germline and junction disagree at one end, which may indicate a read error. The read is 3 residues too short to cover the CDR3 end, so that end is filled in from the germline J gene. The chain recombines TRBV7-9 with TRBJ2-3, with TRBD2 matching 7 bases. Germline loops: CDR1 SEHNR, CDR2 FQNEAQ (reference sequence). This CDR3 region has 14 residues. The CDR3 loop reads CASSLETSRDTQYF. CDR3 DNA (partial): TGTGCCAGCAGCTTAGAGACTAGCAGAGATACG.

This clone was found many times. The CDR3 end falls 3 residues outside the read, so it is completed with the germline J gene. The chain carries TRBV7-2 and TRBJ1-6; 7 bases fit TRBD1. This CDR3 region has 14 residues. Trimming removed 4 bases from V and 7 bases from J; junction bases left unmatched: 4. Per the germline V gene, CDR1 is SGHTA and CDR2 is FQGNSA. The CDR3: CASSSGTANSPLHF. The covered CDR3 bases are TGTGCCAGCAGCTCCGGGACAGCAAATTCACCC.

The table lists this clone with many counts. The read finishes 3 residues shy of the CDR3 end, and the germline J gene is used to complete it. The chain joins TRBV7-8 to TRBJ2-3, with TRBD2 identical over 9 bases. Germline CDR1 and CDR2: SGHVS and FQNEAQ. J lost 2 bases, V lost 4 bases, and 7 bases had no gene match. This CDR3 spans 16 amino acids. The sequenced part of the CDR3 DNA is TGTGCCAGCAGCTATTGGACTAGCGAGGTCACAGATACG. It encodes CASSYWTSEVTDT. The complete CDR3 reads CASSYWTSEVTDTQYF. Filled out from reference TRBV7-8 and TRBJ2-3, the complete variable domain reads GAGVSQSPRYKVAKRGQDVALRCDPISGHVSLFWYQQALGQGPEFLTYFQNEAQLDKSGLPSDRFFAERPEGSVSTLKIQRTQQEDSAVYLCASSYWTSEVTDTQYFGPGTRLTVL.

Many counts were recorded for this clone. The CDR3 end lies 3 residues beyond the end of the read and is filled in from the germline J gene. The chain recombines TRBV7-3 with TRBJ2-3; possibly TRBD2 for D (6 bases). Trimming took off 4 bases at V and 1 base at J, with 15 bases between the two ends. This CDR3 is 16 amino acids long. Germline CDR1 reads SGHTA; CDR2 reads FQGTGA. CDR3: CASSYRRDGRTDTQYF. Partial CDR3 DNA: TGTGCCAGCAGCTATAGGCGGGATGGTCGCACAGATACG. Full variable domain (remainder filled in from reference TRBV7-3 and TRBJ2-3): GAGVSQTPSNKVTEKGKYVELRCDPISGHTALYWYRQSLGQGPEFLIYFQGTGAADDSGLPNDRFFAVRPEGSVSTLKIQRTERGDSAVYLCASSYRRDGRTDTQYFGPGTRLTVL.

This clone showed up many times. The read stops 3 residues short of the end of the CDR3; the missing end is completed from the germline J gene. The chain recombines TRBV29-1 with TRBJ2-7; TRBD2 agrees at 12 bases. CDR1 is SQVTM and CDR2 is ANQGSEA in the germline V gene. V was clipped by 4 bases and J by 2 bases; unmatched bases: 6. This CDR3 is 15 amino acids long. The sequenced CDR3 bases are TGCAGCGTTGCTGCAGGGACTAGCGGGCCCTACGAG. Translation: CSVAAGTSGPYE. The full CDR3 is CSVAAGTSGPYEQYF.

This clone has at least ten counts. Coverage ceases 3 residues before the CDR3 finishes, and the germline J gene fills in the end. The chain links TRBV13 to TRBJ1-2; D is possibly TRBD1 (6 bases). The CDR3 runs 15 residues. V was cut by 0 bases and J by 5 bases, with 13 bases left in between. Germline-derived CDR1 and CDR2 are PRHDT and FYEKMQ (reference sequence). The CDR3 is CASSLGVAGAYGYTF. CDR3 bases read: TGTGCCAGCAGCTTAGGCGTCGCAGGGGCGTATGGC.

This clone showed up many times. The read halts 3 residues ahead of the CDR3 end, with the missing end drawn from the germline J gene. The chain has TRBV5-6 and TRBJ2-7; D gene ambiguous. From germline, CDR1 is SGHDT and CDR2 YYEEEE. There are 13 residues in the CDR3. Trimming cost V 5 bases and J 0 bases, with 9 bases left between them. The CDR3 sequence is CASRIGGSYEQYF. CDR3 DNA (partial): TGTGCCAGCAGGATCGGCGGCTCCTACGAG.

The sample holds a few counts of this clone. The observed sequence ends 3 residues before the CDR3 terminus, with the missing tail filled in from the germline J gene. The J gene is TRBJ2-7, the V gene TRBV5-1; 8 nucleotides align to TRBD1. The CDR3 totals 14 residues. Germline CDR1 and CDR2: SGHRS and YFSETQ. The junction had 2 bases not matched to a gene; V was cut back by 0 bases and J by 3 bases. The DNA read from the CDR3 is TGCGCCAGCAGCTTGGCCGGACAGGGCTACGAG. Its translation: CASSLAGQGYE. The whole CDR3 region reads CASSLAGQGYEQYF.

In the case of this clone: The read ends 3 residues shy of where the CDR3 ends; the end is completed using the germline J gene. The chain is built from TRBV10-2 and TRBJ1-5, with 7 bases identical to TRBD1. The V gene's germline CDR1 is WSHSY and CDR2 SAAADI. The CDR3 has 16 residues. V gave up 3 bases and J gave up 0 bases; unmatched junction bases: 5. The CDR3 bases that were read are TGCGCCAGCAGTGACAGGGGGGCGTATAGCAATCAGCCC. This encodes CASSDRGAYSNQP. The full CDR3 protein reads CASSDRGAYSNQPQHF.

Worth noting for this clone: The sequenced fragment ends 3 residues before the CDR3 boundary, so the rest is inferred from the germline J gene. The chain carries TRBV30 and TRBJ2-3, with D possibly matching TRBD1 (6 bases). This CDR3 has 13 residues. CDR1 and CDR2 (germline): GTSNPN, SVGIG (reference sequence). The CDR3 region is CAWRWTAQETQYF. The CDR3 bases that were read are TGTGCCTGGAGGTGGACAGCTCAAGAGACG.

This clone was observed at least ten times. From the germline J gene comes the end of the CDR3, since the read stops 3 residues before it. The J gene is TRBJ2-5, the V gene TRBV19, with D possibly TRBD1 on 5 matching bases. The V and J ends lost 1 base and 5 bases respectively, with 14 bases between them. Germline V gives CDR1 LNHDA, CDR2 SQIVND (reference sequence). The length of the CDR3 is 15 residues. The part of the CDR3 DNA that was read is TGTGCCAGTAGTATAGCTGACAGACCCAGGGAGACC. As protein: CASSIADRPRET. From start to end, the CDR3 is CASSIADRPRETQYF.

This clone has a count of ten or more. The CDR3 extends 3 residues past the end of the read, so its final part is completed from the germline J gene. Other nucleotide sequences from this sample produce the same CDR3. The rearrangement uses TRBV5-1 and TRBJ2-3; 7 bases fit TRBD1. Losses at the gene ends were 3 bases for V and 2 bases for J; bases not matched to a gene: 6. Per germline, CDR1 SGHRS and CDR2 YFSETQ. The CDR3 is 15 residues long. The DNA read from the CDR3 is TGCGCCAGCAGCTCCTTGACAGGGTCCACAGATACG. This gives the protein CASSSLTGSTDT. The whole CDR3 reads CASSSLTGSTDTQYF. The full variable domain, in which reference TRBV5-1 and TRBJ2-3 provide the parts outside the CDR3, is KAGVTQTPRYLIKTRGQQVTLSCSPISGHRSVSWYQQTPGQGLQFLFEYFSETQRNKGNFPGRFSGRQFSNSRSEMNVSTLELGDSALYLCASSSLTGSTDTQYFGPGTRLTVL.

In this sample, this clone turned up many times. Read coverage stops 3 residues before the CDR3 terminus; the germline J gene supplies the remainder. The V and J genes are TRBV19 and TRBJ2-4; 11 bases are shared with TRBD2. Germline-derived CDR1 and CDR2 are LNHDA and SQIVND (reference sequence). The CDR3 extends over 18 amino acids. J was trimmed by 1 base and V by 7 bases; bases with no gene match: 12. The CDR3 reads CASKRLAGTHGAKNIQYF. Partial CDR3 DNA: TGTGCCAGTAAACGACTAGCGGGGACACACGGGGCCAAAAACATT.

This clone was recorded many times. The read terminates 3 residues ahead of where the CDR3 ends, so the germline J gene completes it. The V gene is TRBV5-4, the J gene TRBJ2-2, with D possibly being TRBD1 (6 bases). CDR1 and CDR2 from the germline V gene are SGHNT and YYREEE (reference sequence). The CDR3 is 12 residues long. This chain's CDR3 is CASSLGQAALFF. The DNA read from the CDR3 is TGTGCCAGCAGCTTGGGACAGGCGGCG.

Concerning this clone: Read sequence stops 3 residues before the CDR3 end, and the germline J gene provides the missing end. The chain is built from TRBV6-1 and TRBJ1-6; a possible D gene is TRBD1 (5 bases). Germline CDR1 MNHNS, CDR2 SASEGT. The CDR3 has 15 residues. Trimming took off 1 base at V and 2 bases at J, with 6 bases between the two ends. Here the CDR3 reads CASSEEGTYNSPLHF. Incomplete CDR3 DNA: TGTGCCAGCAGTGAAGAGGGGACCTATAATTCACCC.

This clone has more than one count but fewer than ten. The CDR3 end falls 3 residues outside the read, so it is completed with the germline J gene. The V call is TRBV2, the J call TRBJ2-7; 8 bases match TRBD1. Trimming took 7 bases from V and 3 from J; bases not matched to a gene: 8. CDR1 is SNHLY and CDR2 is FYNNEI in the germline V gene. CDR3 length: 14 amino acids. The part of the CDR3 DNA that was read is TGTGCCAGCACCCCCCCGGACAGGGACTACGAG. This encodes CASTPPDRDYE. In full, the CDR3 is CASTPPDRDYEQYF.

About this clone: It may be a read error: a sequence one base away is much more abundant. The CDR3 goes on 3 residues after the read ends, and that part is filled in from the germline J gene. The V call is TRBV5-1, the J call TRBJ2-3; D possibly corresponds to TRBD2 (6 bases). Looked up from germline, CDR1 is SGHRS and CDR2 is YFSETQ. The CDR3 covers 13 residues. Trimming pared 3 bases from V and 1 base from J, leaving 6 bases between. CDR3 DNA (partial): TGCGCCAGCAGCTCGGGGGGCACAGATACG. Translation gives CASSSGGTDT. The entire CDR3 is CASSSGGTDTQYF.

In its sample, this clone was seen many times. The read gets to within 3 residues of the CDR3 end, and the germline J gene fills in the rest. The rearrangement uses TRBV7-9 and TRBJ2-3; TRBD1 aligns across 10 bases. This CDR3 has 15 residues. Per the germline V gene, CDR1 is SEHNR and CDR2 is FQNEAQ (reference sequence). J gave up 2 bases and V 4 bases, and 3 bases lay outside the gene matches. CDR3 loop: CASSYRQGATDTQYF. Incomplete CDR3 DNA: TGTGCCAGCAGCTACCGACAGGGGGCCACAGATACG.

About this clone itself: The DNA ends 3 residues before the CDR3 does, and the rest of the CDR3 is filled in from the germline J gene. The chain carries TRBV7-3 and TRBJ2-3; the match to TRBD1 covers 7 bases. In germline, CDR1 is SGHTA, CDR2 FQGTGA. CDR3 length equals 16 residues. The covered CDR3 bases are TGTGCCAGCAGCCCCGGGCGACAGGGCCAGCAAGAGACG. Translated: CASSPGRQGQQET. The complete CDR3 reads CASSPGRQGQQETQYF.

The table lists this clone with many counts. The read ends 3 residues early relative to the CDR3; the germline J gene fills the gap. The chain recombines TRBV5-4 with TRBJ2-7; the D gene is possibly TRBD2 (6 bases). Germline V gives CDR1 SGHNT, CDR2 YYREEE (reference sequence). Trimming stripped 0 bases from V and 0 bases from J, with 7 bases between. CDR3 length: 14 amino acids. The CDR3 DNA, read in part, is TGTGCCAGCAGCTTGGATAGCGGCTCCTACGAG. Translation gives CASSLDSGSYE. The CDR3 reads in full as CASSLDSGSYEQYF.